The clone carrying this T cell receptor beta chain turned up a few times. What it binds is unknown. Sample-barcoded 5' priming and a J-beta primer mix drove a second PCR of about 7 to 12 cycles. TCRdb re-derived calls from the 5' RACE reads in MiXCR, one entry per CDR3 protein. The repertoire holds 700,000 to 900,000 distinct CDR3 sequences, with around 25% as singletons. V dropped 0 bases and J dropped 0 bases, with 13 bases sitting between them. From germline, CDR1 is SGHRS and CDR2 YFSETQ. The CDR3 spans 17 residues. The record originates from a study of blood T cells in healthy people across ages. Findings and limits, study-wide: Long-lived donors exceeded aged donors in naive CD4+ cells and diversity.

These records were also assigned to another study, of T cells of mothers and their children. That investigation notes: In this cohort, donors were a few healthy Caucasian mothers plus their six children.

This sequence joins TRBV5-1 and TRBJ2-1; D is uncertain. The sample consisted of blood. The TCR comes from a boy aged 10-17 years in good health. In DNA, the CDR3 is TGCGCCAGCAGCTTGGCCATGCACGGATTCTCCTACAATGAGCAGTTCTTC. It is translated as CASSLAMHGFSYNEQFF.